These 29 T cell receptor beta chains were sequenced from one sample in a study of graft-versus-host responses after intestinal transplantation. Method: immunoSEQ multiplex PCR; TCRdb's copy keeps in-frame clones and lacks some. The profile shows about 97,000 clones, about nine tenths of them singletons. The input for sequencing was PBMCs, taken approximately 470 days after intestinal transplant. Source of these receptors: a human patient who received an intestinal transplant, so some T cells may come from the graft donor.

This clone was counted a single time. This chain links TRBV7-8 with TRBJ2-3, with 12 bases that match TRBD2. This CDR3 has 16 amino acids. J lost 3 bases, V lost 5 bases, and 6 bases had no gene match. Germline V gives CDR1 SGHVS, CDR2 FQNEAQ. CDR3 protein: CASSLRLAGVTDTQYF. The CDR3 bases are TGTGCCAGCAGCCTAAGACTAGCGGGGGTAACAGATACGCAGTATTTT.

The V and J genes are TRBV6-6 and TRBJ1-2, with a tentative D call TRBD1 (5 bases). Germline CDR1 is MNHNY and CDR2 is SVGAGI (reference sequence). V was shortened by 5 bases and J by 7 bases, with 17 bases between the two germline ends. This CDR3 contains 14 residues. This CDR3 reads CASSTYLREGGYTF. CDR3 nucleotide sequence: TGTGCCAGCAGTACCTATCTCAGGGAGGGTGGCTACACCTTC.

The chain couples TRBV6-1 to TRBJ2-3; 7 bases agree with TRBD1. Per the germline V gene, CDR1 is MNHNS and CDR2 is SASEGT. CDR3 size: 14 residues. The junction had 9 bases not matched to a gene; V was cut back by 8 bases and J by 4 bases. The CDR3 loop reads CASETQGDADTQYF. For the CDR3, the DNA is TGTGCCAGCGAGACCCAGGGGGACGCAGATACGCAGTATTTT.

The rearrangement uses TRBV6-1 and TRBJ2-5; D not resolved. With 4 bases removed from V and 0 bases from J, the gap between germline ends came to 3 bases. The germline gives CDR1 MNHNS, CDR2 SASEGT. This CDR3 has 12 amino acids. CDR3 sequence reads: CASSGDQETQYF. CDR3 in DNA: TGTGCCAGCAGTGGCGACCAAGAGACCCAGTACTTC.

Only one count was recorded for this clone. The chain carries TRBV12-2 and TRBJ2-5; TRBD2, the table's D call, was not compared with the DNA. TRBV12-2 is a documented pseudogene. CDR3 length equals 14 residues. CDR3 sequence: CASRPGGGVETQYF. The CDR3 DNA is TGTGCAAGTCGCCCAGGAGGCGGGGTAGAGACCCAGTACTTC.

This clone showed up just once. The junction departs from germline at one end; a sequencing error may be responsible. The genes are TRBV2 and TRBJ1-2; TRBD1 agrees at 9 bases. The CDR3 is made up of 13 amino acids. Germline CDR1 SNHLY, CDR2 FYNNEI. The CDR3 protein is CASSEDRGVGYTF. DNA of the CDR3: TGTGCCAGCAGCGAAGACAGGGGGGTTGGCTACACCTTC.

The genes are TRBV10-3 and TRBJ1-6; D may be TRBD1 (5 bases). The CDR3 extends over 12 amino acids. The germline CDR1 and CDR2 sequences are ENHRY and SYGVKD. Trimming cost V 8 bases and J 9 bases, with 11 bases left between them. The CDR3 sequence: CAIATGLSPLHF. The CDR3 DNA sequence: TGTGCCATCGCCACAGGACTTTCACCCCTCCACTTT.

CDR3 sequence: CASSYSGLRDTQYF. CDR3 DNA sequence: TGTGCCAGCAGTTACTCTGGGTTGCGAGATACGCAGTATTTT. The chain recombines TRBV6-5 with TRBJ2-3, with no clear D. This CDR3 has 14 amino acids. The germline V and J ends were trimmed by 0 bases and 5 bases, with 9 bases remaining between them. Germline V gene lookup returns CDR1 MNHEY and CDR2 SVGAGI.

The CDR3 nucleotides read TGTGCCAGCAGCCCGGACTGGGGCGGCACCGGGGAGCTGTTTTTT. It is translated as CASSPDWGGTGELFF. The rearrangement joins TRBV6-1 to TRBJ2-2, with D perhaps being TRBD1 or TRBD2 (5 bases each). CDR1 and CDR2 from the germline V gene are MNHNS and SASEGT. The length of the CDR3 is 15 residues. Deletions cut 6 bases from V and 4 bases from J, with 15 bases between.

The rearrangement joins TRBV5-4 to TRBJ1-5; D gene uncertain. Germline CDR1 reads SGHNT; CDR2 reads YYREEE (reference sequence). The CDR3 loop spans 15 amino acids. Between the trimmed V and J ends, which lost 1 base and 9 bases, there was a span of 17 bases. CDR3 DNA: TGTGCCAGCAGCTTGATGGGAGCAGGTAATTCGCCCCAGCATTTT. Its translation: CASSLMGAGNSPQHF.

The chain is built from TRBV15 and TRBJ2-1; D ambiguous. Germline V gives CDR1 LNHNV, CDR2 YYDKDF (reference sequence). The ends were cut back, 1 base at V and 9 bases at J, with 7 bases in the middle. This CDR3 is 12 amino acids long. The CDR3 region has the DNA TGTGCCACCAGCAGAGCGGGCGGTGAGCAGTTCTTC. It yields the protein CATSRAGGEQFF.

The chain employs TRBV2 and TRBJ1-5; TRBD1 matches at 9 bases. The germline V gene encodes CDR1 SNHLY and CDR2 FYNNEI. The CDR3 loop spans 14 amino acids. Losses at the gene ends were 11 bases for V and 2 bases for J; bases not matched to a gene: 7. CDR3 in DNA: TGTGCCGGGGGAAGGGACAGGGGCAATCAGCCCCAGCATTTT. Its protein product is CAGGRDRGNQPQHF.

V and J are TRBV25-1 and TRBJ1-4; perhaps TRBD1 as D (5 bases). V was cut by 3 bases and J by 8 bases, with 10 bases left in between. Per the germline V gene, CDR1 is MGHDK and CDR2 is SYGVNS. The CDR3 is 13 residues long. CDR3 nucleotides: TGTGCCAGCAGTGATGCAGGGTCAGAAAAACTGTTTTTT. Translated: CASSDAGSEKLFF.

This clone was seen only a few times. V is TRBV18 and J is TRBJ1-2, with D unresolved. The germline gives CDR1 KGHSH, CDR2 LQKENI. CDR3 length equals 15 residues. The V end lost 4 bases, the J end lost 3 bases, and 15 bases lay between the germline ends. For the CDR3, the DNA is TGTGCCAGCTCACAGCGACAACAGATAGACTATGGCTACACCTTC. Protein sequence: CASSQRQQIDYGYTF.

The V gene is TRBV12-5, the J gene TRBJ1-1; D unclear. Germline V gives CDR1 LGHNT, CDR2 FRNRAP. V dropped 3 bases and J dropped 3 bases, with 14 bases sitting between them. The CDR3 spans 15 residues. The CDR3 DNA reads as TGTGCTAGTGGTTTACGAGGGAGGACGGACACTGAAGCTTTCTTT. Protein sequence: CASGLRGRTDTEAFF.

The gene calls are TRBV5-1 and TRBJ2-3, with D unresolved. CDR1 and CDR2 from the germline V gene are SGHRS and YFSETQ. V was pared by 4 bases and J by 0 bases, with 9 bases between. This CDR3 is 14 amino acids long. As DNA, the CDR3 is TGCGCCAGCAGCAACCCCGAGAGCACAGATACGCAGTATTTT. The encoded protein is CASSNPESTDTQYF. Together with reference TRBV5-1 and TRBJ2-3, the CDR3 gives the full variable domain: KAGVTQTPRYLIKTRGQQVTLSCSPISGHRSVSWYQQTPGQGLQFLFEYFSETQRNKGNFPGRFSGRQFSNSRSEMNVSTLELGDSALYLCASSNPESTDTQYFGPGTRLTVL.

Here the CDR3 DNA reads TGCAGCGTTGTTAGGCAGCTGAACACTGAAGCTTTCTTT. This gives the protein CSVVRQLNTEAFF. The chain links TRBV29-1 to TRBJ1-1; D gene uncertain. The CDR3 runs 13 residues. V was clipped by 4 bases and J by 0 bases, with 9 bases between them. Germline V gives CDR1 SQVTM, CDR2 ANQGSEA.

This chain joins TRBV19 and TRBJ2-2, with no clear D. The V end was cut by 4 bases, the J end by 3 bases, with 0 bases between. The CDR3 loop spans 11 amino acids. Germline CDR1 reads LNHDA; CDR2 reads SQIVND (reference sequence). Written as DNA, the CDR3 is TGTGCCAGTAGTAACACCGGGGAGCTGTTTTTT. It specifies CASSNTGELFF.

This clone appeared once. CDR3 protein: CASRIAGGPGEQFF. CDR3 DNA: TGTGCCAGTCGAATAGCGGGGGGGCCAGGGGAGCAGTTCTTC. The J gene is TRBJ2-1, the V gene TRBV25-1; 11 bases agree with TRBD2. Germline loops: CDR1 MGHDK, CDR2 SYGVNS. With 9 bases clipped from V and 10 bases from J, the junction kept 11 bases outside the gene matches. The CDR3 runs to 14 residues. The complete variable domain, with remaining parts taken from reference TRBV25-1 and TRBJ2-1, reads EADIYQTPRYLVIGTGKKITLECSQTMGHDKMYWYQQDPGMELHLIHYSYGVNSTEKGDLSSESTVSRIRTEHFPLTLESARPSHTSQYLCASRIAGGPGEQFFGPGTRLTVL.

This clone was seen just once. V gene TRBV11-2 combines with J gene TRBJ2-7; tentative D call: TRBD1 (6 bases). Deletions cut 1 base from V and 5 bases from J, with 12 bases between. CDR3 length: 14 residues. CDR1 SGHAT and CDR2 FQNNGV come from the germline V gene. In nucleotides, the CDR3 is TGTGCCAGCAGCTTAGGCCAGGGGTTCGACGAGCAGTACTTC. It translates to CASSLGQGFDEQYF.

The chain couples TRBV27 to TRBJ1-2; perhaps TRBD1 as D (5 bases). The CDR3 spans 15 residues. Germline V gene data show CDR1 as MNHEY and CDR2 as SMNVEV (reference sequence). Trimming pared 0 bases from V and 4 bases from J, leaving 12 bases between. CDR3 loop: CASSLSSTALYGYTF. Here the CDR3 DNA reads TGTGCCAGCAGTTTATCCTCGACAGCCCTCTATGGCTACACCTTC.

This clone has only a few counts. The genes are TRBV18 and TRBJ1-3, with TRBD1 matching over 12 bases. V was pared by 3 bases and J by 4 bases, with 7 bases of the junction left unmatched. Germline V gene lookup returns CDR1 KGHSH and CDR2 LQKENI. The CDR3 has 17 residues. The DNA of the CDR3 is TGTGCCAGCTCACCCCCAGGGACAGGGGGCTTAGGAAACACCATATATTTT. Its protein is CASSPPGTGGLGNTIYF. The complete variable domain, with remaining parts taken from reference TRBV18 and TRBJ1-3, reads NAGVMQNPRHLVRRRGQEARLRCSPMKGHSHVYWYRQLPEEGLKFMVYLQKENIIDESGMPKERFSAEFPKEGPSILRIQQVVRGDSAAYFCASSPPGTGGLGNTIYFGEGSWLTVV.

A single count supports this clone. This rearrangement joins TRBV29-1 to TRBJ2-7, with 9 bases lining up with TRBD1. CDR1 is SQVTM and CDR2 is ANQGSEA in the germline V gene. The CDR3 covers 13 residues. V lost 3 bases to trimming and J lost 9 bases; unmatched junction nucleotides: 9. This CDR3 reads CSVDPGQGVGQYF. The CDR3 DNA follows: TGCAGCGTTGACCCGGGACAGGGAGTTGGGCAGTACTTC.

The rearrangement joins TRBV4-1 to TRBJ2-5; the match to TRBD2 covers 8 bases. The CDR3 is 17 amino acids. The J segment lost 5 bases and the V segment lost 3 bases, leaving 14 bases of the junction unmatched. The germline gives CDR1 MGHRA, CDR2 YSYEKL. The CDR3 DNA sequence: TGCGCCAGCAGCCAGTTCGGGCCCGGGGGGGCCGGGGAGACCCAGTACTTC. The encoded protein is CASSQFGPGGAGETQYF.

The chain is built from TRBV10-3 and TRBJ1-3; tentative D call: TRBD1 (5 bases). The CDR3 sequence is 14 residues long. Germline V lookup: CDR1 ENHRY, CDR2 SYGVKD. With 11 bases removed from V and 3 bases from J, the gap between germline ends came to 17 bases. The CDR3: CALAKGAYGNTIYF. DNA of the CDR3: TGTGCCCTTGCAAAAGGGGCGTATGGAAACACCATATATTTT.

A note on this clone: A read error may produce the germline difference seen at one junction end. Other DNA sequences in this sample translate to the same CDR3. V and J are TRBV13 and TRBJ2-7; 8 nucleotides align to TRBD1. The CDR3 extends over 17 amino acids. Germline CDR1 reads PRHDT; CDR2 reads FYEKMQ (reference sequence). The CDR3 DNA follows: TGTGCCAGCAGCCCTCTAACGGACAGGGATAGCTCCTACGAACAGTACTTC. Amino acid sequence: CASSPLTDRDSSYEQYF.

This rearrangement joins TRBV12-5 to TRBJ1-4; 10 nucleotides match TRBD1. CDR1 is LGHNT and CDR2 is FRNRAP in the germline V gene. The CDR3 has 14 amino acids. Unmatched junction bases numbered 4, after V lost 6 bases and J lost 6 bases. The DNA for the CDR3 is TGTGCTAGTGGCTCCGGGACAGGGGATGAAAAACTGTTTTTT. This encodes CASGSGTGDEKLFF.

The chain uses TRBV7-9 and TRBJ2-3; possible D gene TRBD1, 5 bases. CDR3 length equals 13 residues. V gave up 5 bases and J gave up 4 bases, with 10 bases separating them. Germline V CDR1 and CDR2: SEHNR, FQNEAQ (reference sequence). As DNA, the CDR3 is TGTGCCAGCAGCCACTCAGGGCCAGATACGCAGTATTTT. This gives the protein CASSHSGPDTQYF.

The CDR3 is CAISRGQGRNTIYF. DNA of the CDR3: TGTGCCATCAGTAGGGGACAGGGCCGAAACACCATATATTTT. J is TRBJ1-3 and V is TRBV10-3, with 9 bases lining up with TRBD1. CDR3 length: 14 residues. With V trimmed by 5 bases and J by 5 bases, 4 bases remained unmatched. CDR1 is ENHRY and CDR2 is SYGVKD in the germline V gene.